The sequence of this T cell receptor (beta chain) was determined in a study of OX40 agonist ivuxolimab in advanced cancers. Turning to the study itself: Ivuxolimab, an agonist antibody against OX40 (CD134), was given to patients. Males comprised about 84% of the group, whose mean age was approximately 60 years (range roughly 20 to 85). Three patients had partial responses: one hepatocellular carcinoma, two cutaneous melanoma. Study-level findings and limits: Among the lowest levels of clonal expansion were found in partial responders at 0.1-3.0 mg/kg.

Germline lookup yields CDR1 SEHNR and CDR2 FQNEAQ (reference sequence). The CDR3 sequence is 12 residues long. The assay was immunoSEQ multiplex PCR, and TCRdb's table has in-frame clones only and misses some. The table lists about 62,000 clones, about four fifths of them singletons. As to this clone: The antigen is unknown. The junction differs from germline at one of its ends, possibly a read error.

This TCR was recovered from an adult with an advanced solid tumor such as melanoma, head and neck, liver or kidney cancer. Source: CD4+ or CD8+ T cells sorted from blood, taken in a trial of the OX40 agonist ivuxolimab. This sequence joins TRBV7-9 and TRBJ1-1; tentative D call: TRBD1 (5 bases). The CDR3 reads CASSFLGRQPDF. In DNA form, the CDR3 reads TGTGCCAGCAGCTTTTTGGGGCGACAACCGGATTTT. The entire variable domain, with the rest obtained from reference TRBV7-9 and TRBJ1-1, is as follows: DTGVSQNPRHKITKRGQNVTFRCDPISEHNRLYWYRQTLGQGPEFLTYFQNEAQLEKSRLLSDRFSAERPKGSFSTLEIQRTEQGDSAMYLCASSFLGRQPDFGQGTRLTVV.